This T cell receptor (delta chain) originates from a study of γδ T cells in repeated Plasmodium falciparum infection. Study background: Over around 580 days, donors received four mosquito-bite P. falciparum NF54 infections.

TCRdb re-identified clones in the multiplex PCR reads via CATT. The repertoire holds more than 45,000 delta-chain clones, around 1.7% seen once, with over 14% in the top ten. V was clipped by 2 bases and J by 0 bases, with 19 bases between them. The CDR3 contains 18 residues. CDR1 is TSWWSYY and CDR2 is QGS in the germline V gene. This clone showed up many times. TCRdb shows a much larger clone's protein in place of this DNA's translation, and the two differ at residue 10, likely through a read error; the protein shown is translated from the DNA. Bulk repertoires came from Vgamma9/Vdelta2+ or Vdelta2-negative gammadelta T cells flow-sorted from PBMC.

The receptor was derived from a pool of human donors (malaria-infected and uninfected, not separated). This chain connects TRDV1 to TRDJ1; D possibly corresponds to TRDD2 (5 bases). The source material was gamma-delta T cells from blood. CDR3 protein: CALGEYTYVRVYTDKLIF. In DNA form, the CDR3 reads TGTGCTCTTGGGGAATACACCTACGTTCGGGTTTACACCGATAAACTCATCTTT.